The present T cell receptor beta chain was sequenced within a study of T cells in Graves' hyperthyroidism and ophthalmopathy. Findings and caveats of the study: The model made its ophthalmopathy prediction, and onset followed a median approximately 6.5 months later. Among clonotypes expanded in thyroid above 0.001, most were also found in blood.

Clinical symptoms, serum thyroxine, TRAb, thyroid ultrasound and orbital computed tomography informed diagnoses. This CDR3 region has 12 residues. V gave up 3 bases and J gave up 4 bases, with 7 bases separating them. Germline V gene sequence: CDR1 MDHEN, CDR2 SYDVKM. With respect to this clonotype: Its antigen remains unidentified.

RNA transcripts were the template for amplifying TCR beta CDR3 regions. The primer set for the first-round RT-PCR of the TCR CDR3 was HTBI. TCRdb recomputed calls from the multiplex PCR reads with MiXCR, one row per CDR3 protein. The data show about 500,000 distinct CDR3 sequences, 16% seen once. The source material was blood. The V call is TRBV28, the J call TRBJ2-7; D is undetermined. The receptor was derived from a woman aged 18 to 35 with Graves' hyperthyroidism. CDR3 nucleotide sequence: TGTGCCAGCAGTTTCTCCTTTTACGAGCAGTACTTC. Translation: CASSFSFYEQYF.